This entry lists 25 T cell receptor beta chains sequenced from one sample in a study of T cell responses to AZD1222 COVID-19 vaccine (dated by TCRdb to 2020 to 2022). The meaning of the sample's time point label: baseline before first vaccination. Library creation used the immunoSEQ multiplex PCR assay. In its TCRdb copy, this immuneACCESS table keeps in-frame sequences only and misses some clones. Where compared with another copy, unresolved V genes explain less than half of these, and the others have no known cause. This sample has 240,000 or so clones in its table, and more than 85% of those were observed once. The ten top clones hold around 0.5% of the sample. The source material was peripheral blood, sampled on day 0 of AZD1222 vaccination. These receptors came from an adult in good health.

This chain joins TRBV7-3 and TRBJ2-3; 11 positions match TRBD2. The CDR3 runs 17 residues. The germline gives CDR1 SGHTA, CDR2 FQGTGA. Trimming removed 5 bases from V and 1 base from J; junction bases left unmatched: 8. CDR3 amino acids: CASSKLAGVEGTDTQYF. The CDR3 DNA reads TGTGCCAGCAGCAAACTAGCGGGAGTAGAGGGCACAGATACGCAGTATTTT.

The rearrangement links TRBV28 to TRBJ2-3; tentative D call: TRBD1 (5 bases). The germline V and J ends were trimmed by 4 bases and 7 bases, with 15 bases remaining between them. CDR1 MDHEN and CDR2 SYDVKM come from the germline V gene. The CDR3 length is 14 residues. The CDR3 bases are TGTGCCAGCAGTTGGGGCCCTTCAGGATATACGCAGTATTTT. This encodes CASSWGPSGYTQYF. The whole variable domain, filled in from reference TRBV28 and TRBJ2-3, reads DVKVTQSSRYLVKRTGEKVFLECVQDMDHENMFWYRQDPGLGLRLIYFSYDVKMKEKGDIPEGYSVSREKKERFSLILESASTNQTSMYLCASSWGPSGYTQYFGPGTRLTVL.

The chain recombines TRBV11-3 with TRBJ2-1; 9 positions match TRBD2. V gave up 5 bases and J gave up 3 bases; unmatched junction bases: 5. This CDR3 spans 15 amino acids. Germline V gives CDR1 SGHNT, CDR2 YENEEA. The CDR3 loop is CASSPAGGLYNEQFF. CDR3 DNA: TGTGCCAGCAGCCCAGCGGGAGGCCTCTACAATGAGCAGTTCTTC.

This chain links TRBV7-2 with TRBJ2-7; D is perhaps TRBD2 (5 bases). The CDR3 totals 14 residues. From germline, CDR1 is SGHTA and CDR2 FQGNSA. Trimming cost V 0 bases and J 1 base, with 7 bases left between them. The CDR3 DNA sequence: TGTGCCAGCAGCTTAGCCCCGGGGTCCTACGAGCAGTACTTC. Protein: CASSLAPGSYEQYF.

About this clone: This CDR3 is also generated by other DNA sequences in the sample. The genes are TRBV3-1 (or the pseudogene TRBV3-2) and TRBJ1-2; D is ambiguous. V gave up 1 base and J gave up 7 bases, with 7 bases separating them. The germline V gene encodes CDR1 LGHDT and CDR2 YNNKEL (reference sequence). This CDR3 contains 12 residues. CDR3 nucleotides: TGTGCCAGCAGCCAAGCTGGGAGTGGCTACACCTTC. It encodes CASSQAGSGYTF.

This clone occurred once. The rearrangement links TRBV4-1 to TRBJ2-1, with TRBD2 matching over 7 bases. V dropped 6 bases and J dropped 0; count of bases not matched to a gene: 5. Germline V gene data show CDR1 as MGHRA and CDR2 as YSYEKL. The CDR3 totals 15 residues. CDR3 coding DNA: TGCGCCAGCAGGAGCGGGGAAAGCTCCTACAATGAGCAGTTCTTC. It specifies CASRSGESSYNEQFF.

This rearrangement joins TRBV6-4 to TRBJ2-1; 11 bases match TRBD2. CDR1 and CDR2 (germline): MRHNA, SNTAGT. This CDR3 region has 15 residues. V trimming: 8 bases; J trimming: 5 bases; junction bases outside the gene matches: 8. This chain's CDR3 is CASPFTSGSDNEQFF. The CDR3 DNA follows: TGTGCCAGCCCATTCACTAGCGGGAGCGACAATGAGCAGTTCTTC.

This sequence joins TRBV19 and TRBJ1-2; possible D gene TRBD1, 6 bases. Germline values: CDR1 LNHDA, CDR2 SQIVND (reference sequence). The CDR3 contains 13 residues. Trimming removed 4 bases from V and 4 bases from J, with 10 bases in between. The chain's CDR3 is CASSTLTGYGYTF. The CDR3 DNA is TGTGCCAGTAGTACCCTGACAGGCTATGGCTACACCTTC.

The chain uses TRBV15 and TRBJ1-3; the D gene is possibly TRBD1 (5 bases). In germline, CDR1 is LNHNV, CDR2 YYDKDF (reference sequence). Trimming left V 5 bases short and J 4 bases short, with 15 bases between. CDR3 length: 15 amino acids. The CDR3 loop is CATSETGVSGNTIYF. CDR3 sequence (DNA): TGTGCCACCAGCGAGACGGGGGTGTCGGGAAACACCATATATTTT.

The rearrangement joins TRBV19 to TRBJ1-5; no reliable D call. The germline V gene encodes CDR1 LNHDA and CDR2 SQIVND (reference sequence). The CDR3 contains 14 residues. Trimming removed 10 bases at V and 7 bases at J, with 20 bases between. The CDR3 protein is CATPGPDTDQPQHF. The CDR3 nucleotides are TGTGCCACCCCAGGACCAGACACGGACCAGCCCCAGCATTTT.

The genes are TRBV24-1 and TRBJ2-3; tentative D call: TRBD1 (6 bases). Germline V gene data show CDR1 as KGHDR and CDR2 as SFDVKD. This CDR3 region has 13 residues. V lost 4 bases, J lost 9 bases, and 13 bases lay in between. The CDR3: CATSDPNRDTQYF. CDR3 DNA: TGTGCCACCAGTGACCCTAACAGGGACACGCAGTATTTT.

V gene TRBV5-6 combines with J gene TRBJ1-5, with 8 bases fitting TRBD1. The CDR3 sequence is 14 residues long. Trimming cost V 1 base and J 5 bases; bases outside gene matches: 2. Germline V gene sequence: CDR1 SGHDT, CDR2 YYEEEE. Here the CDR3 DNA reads TGTGCCAGCAGCTTGTGGACAGGGTATCAGCCCCAGCATTTT. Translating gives CASSLWTGYQPQHF.

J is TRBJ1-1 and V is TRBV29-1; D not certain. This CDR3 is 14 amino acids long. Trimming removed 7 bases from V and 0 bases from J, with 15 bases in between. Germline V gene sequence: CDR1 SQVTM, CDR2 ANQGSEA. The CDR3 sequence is CSAGQAEMNTEAFF. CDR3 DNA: TGCAGCGCGGGCCAGGCCGAGATGAACACTGAAGCTTTCTTT.

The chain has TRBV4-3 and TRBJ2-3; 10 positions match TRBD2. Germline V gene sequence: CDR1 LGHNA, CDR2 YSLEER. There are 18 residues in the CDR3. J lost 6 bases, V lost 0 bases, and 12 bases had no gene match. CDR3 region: CASSQDSRTAGGWDTQYF. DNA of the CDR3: TGCGCCAGCAGCCAAGATTCCCGAACAGCGGGAGGGTGGGATACGCAGTATTTT.

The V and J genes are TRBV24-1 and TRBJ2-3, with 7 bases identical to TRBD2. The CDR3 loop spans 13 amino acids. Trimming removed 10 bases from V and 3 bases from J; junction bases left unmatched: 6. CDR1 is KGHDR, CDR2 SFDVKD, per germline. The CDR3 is CATSRGGTDTQYF. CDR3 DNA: TGTGCCACTTCCCGGGGAGGGACAGATACGCAGTATTTT.

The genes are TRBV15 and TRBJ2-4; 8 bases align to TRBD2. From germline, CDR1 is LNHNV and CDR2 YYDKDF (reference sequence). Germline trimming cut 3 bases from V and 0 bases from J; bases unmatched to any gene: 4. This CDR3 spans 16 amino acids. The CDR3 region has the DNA TGTGCCACCAGCAGGGGACTAGACGTAGCCAAAAACATTCAGTACTTC. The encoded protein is CATSRGLDVAKNIQYF.

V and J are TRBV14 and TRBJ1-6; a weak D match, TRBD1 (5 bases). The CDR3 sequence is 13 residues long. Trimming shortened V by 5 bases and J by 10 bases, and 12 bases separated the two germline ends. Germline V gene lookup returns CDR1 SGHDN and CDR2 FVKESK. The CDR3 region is CASSFSAGSPLHF. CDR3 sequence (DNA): TGTGCCAGCAGCTTTTCCGCAGGGTCACCCCTCCACTTT.

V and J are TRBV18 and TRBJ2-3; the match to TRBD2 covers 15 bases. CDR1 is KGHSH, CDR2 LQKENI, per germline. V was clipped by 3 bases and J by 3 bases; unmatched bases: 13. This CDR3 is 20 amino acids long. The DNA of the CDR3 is TGTGCCAGCTCACCCGGACTAGCGGGGGGGCCTTTCCTTGGAACAGATACGCAGTATTTT. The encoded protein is CASSPGLAGGPFLGTDTQYF.

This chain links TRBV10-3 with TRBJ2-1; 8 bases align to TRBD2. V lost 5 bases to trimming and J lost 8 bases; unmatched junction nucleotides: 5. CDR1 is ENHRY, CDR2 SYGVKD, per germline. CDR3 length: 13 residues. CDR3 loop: CAISWAGGDEQFF. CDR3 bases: TGTGCCATCAGTTGGGCGGGAGGCGATGAGCAGTTCTTC.

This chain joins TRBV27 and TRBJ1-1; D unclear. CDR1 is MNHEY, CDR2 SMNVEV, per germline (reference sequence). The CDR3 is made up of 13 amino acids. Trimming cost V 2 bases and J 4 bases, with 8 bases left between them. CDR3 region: CASSLTEATEAFF. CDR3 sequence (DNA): TGTGCCAGCAGTTTAACGGAGGCCACTGAAGCTTTCTTT.

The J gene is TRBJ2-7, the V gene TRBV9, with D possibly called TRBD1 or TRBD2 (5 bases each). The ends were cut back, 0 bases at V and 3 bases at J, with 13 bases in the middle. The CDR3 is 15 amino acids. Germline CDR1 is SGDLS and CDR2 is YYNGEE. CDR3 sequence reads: CASSVVGDPRYEQYF. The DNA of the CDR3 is TGTGCCAGCAGCGTAGTTGGGGACCCCCGCTACGAGCAGTACTTC.

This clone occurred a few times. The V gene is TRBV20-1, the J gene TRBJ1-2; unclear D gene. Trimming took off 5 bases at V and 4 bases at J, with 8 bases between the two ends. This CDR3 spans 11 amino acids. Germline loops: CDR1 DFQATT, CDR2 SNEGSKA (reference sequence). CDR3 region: CSAGAGYGYTF. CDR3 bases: TGCAGTGCTGGTGCTGGCTATGGCTACACCTTC.

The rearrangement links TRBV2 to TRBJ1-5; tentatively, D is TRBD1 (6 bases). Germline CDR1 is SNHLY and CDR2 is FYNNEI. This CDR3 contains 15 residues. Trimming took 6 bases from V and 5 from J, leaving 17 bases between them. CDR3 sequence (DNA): TGTGCCAGCAGGACGGGGGCGGATAGTTATCAGCCCCAGCATTTT. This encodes CASRTGADSYQPQHF.

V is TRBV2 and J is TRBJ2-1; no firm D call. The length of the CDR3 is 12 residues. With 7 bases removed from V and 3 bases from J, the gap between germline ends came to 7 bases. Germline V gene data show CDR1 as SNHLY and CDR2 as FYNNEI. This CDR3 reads CASKGSYNEQFF. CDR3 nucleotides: TGTGCCAGCAAGGGCAGCTACAATGAGCAGTTCTTC.

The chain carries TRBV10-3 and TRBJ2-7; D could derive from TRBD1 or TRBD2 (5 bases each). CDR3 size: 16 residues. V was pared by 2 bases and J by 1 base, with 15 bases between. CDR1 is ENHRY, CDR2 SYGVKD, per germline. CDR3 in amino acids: CAISETTGRTSYEQYF. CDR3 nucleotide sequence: TGTGCCATCAGTGAGACCACGGGGCGAACGTCCTACGAGCAGTACTTC.